Following are 15 T cell receptor beta chains from one sample sequenced in a study of blood T cell repertoires in COVID-19. Generated by immunoSEQ multiplex PCR, the TCRdb table keeps only in-frame clones and is missing some. This sample yields under 300,000 clones, of which roughly 80% are seen a single time; roughly 3.4% belongs to the top ten. The material sequenced was peripheral blood. The source is a young woman with acute or convalescent COVID-19.

V gene TRBV11-3 combines with J gene TRBJ2-2; 8 nucleotides match TRBD1. V was clipped by 1 base and J by 8 bases; unmatched bases: 3. Germline loops: CDR1 SGHNT, CDR2 YENEEA. This CDR3 has 14 residues. The CDR3 sequence is CASSLGQGAGELFF. CDR3 nucleotides: TGTGCCAGCAGCTTAGGCCAGGGGGCTGGGGAGCTGTTTTTT.

The gene calls are TRBV6-1 and TRBJ1-1; perhaps TRBD1 as D (5 bases). The CDR3 totals 14 residues. The ends were cut back, 1 base at V and 1 base at J, with 7 bases in the middle. CDR1 is MNHNS, CDR2 SASEGT, per germline. CDR3 coding DNA: TGTGCCAGCAGTGAAGGGGGCAGGAACACTGAAGCTTTCTTT. Translating gives CASSEGGRNTEAFF.

The gene calls are TRBV4-3 and TRBJ2-1; TRBD2 matches 11 bases. The CDR3 spans 18 residues. In germline, CDR1 is LGHNA, CDR2 YSLEER. With V trimmed by 3 bases and J by 2 bases, 9 bases remained unmatched. The CDR3 region is CASSQGLADPATYNEQFF. CDR3 DNA sequence: TGCGCCAGCAGCCAGGGACTAGCGGATCCTGCTACCTACAATGAGCAGTTCTTC.

This chain connects TRBV5-4 to TRBJ2-7; 8 positions match TRBD2. Germline CDR1 SGHNT, CDR2 YYREEE (reference sequence). The CDR3 has 14 amino acids. Losses at the gene ends were 4 bases for V and 3 bases for J; bases not matched to a gene: 6. Here the CDR3 reads CASSSTSGHYEQYF. The CDR3 nucleotides are TGTGCCAGCAGCAGTACTAGCGGACACTACGAGCAGTACTTC. Full variable domain (missing parts from reference TRBV5-4 and TRBJ2-7): ETGVTQSPTHLIKTRGQQVTLRCSSQSGHNTVSWYQQALGQGPQFIFQYYREEENGRGNFPPRFSGLQFPNYSSELNVNALELDDSALYLCASSSTSGHYEQYFGPGTRLTVT.

The chain carries TRBV30 and TRBJ2-7; a possible D gene is TRBD1 (7 bases). CDR1 and CDR2 from the germline V gene are GTSNPN and SVGIG (reference sequence). The CDR3 has 13 residues. V lost 3 bases and J 2 bases, leaving 11 bases between the germline ends. Here the CDR3 reads CAWRRDRPYEQYF. CDR3 in DNA: TGTGCCTGGAGGCGGGACAGACCCTACGAGCAGTACTTC.

The chain employs TRBV7-2 and TRBJ2-1; unclear D gene. Germline assignment: CDR1 SGHTA and CDR2 FQGNSA. V gave up 0 bases and J gave up 13 bases, with 13 bases separating them. The CDR3 has 13 residues. The CDR3 region is CASSLAEREVQFF. The CDR3 DNA reads TGTGCCAGCAGCTTAGCGGAGCGAGAGGTTCAGTTCTTC.

This rearrangement joins TRBV28 to TRBJ2-2; 10 bases map to TRBD2. Germline values: CDR1 MDHEN, CDR2 SYDVKM. This CDR3 region has 16 residues. The trim removed 5 bases at V and 3 bases at J, leaving 6 bases unmatched. The CDR3 region has the DNA TGTGCCAGCAGTCTACTAGCGGGAACGGACACCGGGGAGCTGTTTTTT. It codes for CASSLLAGTDTGELFF.

CDR3: CASCGTVSTDTQYF. The CDR3 nucleotides read TGTGCCAGCTGCGGGACGGTCAGCACAGATACGCAGTATTTT. This sequence joins TRBV7-9 and TRBJ2-3; D may be TRBD2 (6 bases). Trimming left V 8 bases short and J 0 bases short, with 12 bases between. Germline V gene data show CDR1 as SEHNR and CDR2 as FQNEAQ (reference sequence). The CDR3 extends over 14 amino acids.

V and J are TRBV30 and TRBJ2-1; D possibly corresponds to TRBD2 (5 bases). Germline V gene sequence: CDR1 GTSNPN, CDR2 SVGIG (reference sequence). The V gene lost 4 bases and the J gene lost 8 bases, with 12 bases spanning the gap. This CDR3 region has 12 residues. This chain's CDR3 is CAWNPAGDEQFF. The CDR3 coding sequence is TGTGCCTGGAACCCCGCGGGCGATGAGCAGTTCTTC.

The CDR3 here is CASSLGPGSSYNEQFF. In DNA, the CDR3 is TGTGCCAGCAGCTTAGGGCCCGGGAGCTCCTACAATGAGCAGTTCTTC. V and J are TRBV11-2 and TRBJ2-1; a possible D gene is TRBD2 (6 bases). Trimming stripped 1 base from V and 0 bases from J, with 10 bases between. This CDR3 comprises 16 residues. CDR1 is SGHAT and CDR2 is FQNNGV in the germline V gene.

V usage is TRBV28 and J usage is TRBJ1-2, with D perhaps matching TRBD1 (6 bases). Germline lookup yields CDR1 MDHEN and CDR2 SYDVKM. Trimming removed 1 base at V and 2 bases at J, with 11 bases between. This CDR3 comprises 15 residues. In DNA form, the CDR3 reads TGTGCCAGCAGTTTATTCACAGGGACCAACTATGGCTACACCTTC. Translated: CASSLFTGTNYGYTF.

With respect to this clone: This same CDR3 is encoded by further DNA sequences in the sample. The chain has TRBV19 and TRBJ2-1, with 7 positions matching TRBD2. The CDR3 runs to 15 residues. Per the germline V gene, CDR1 is LNHDA and CDR2 is SQIVND (reference sequence). The V and J ends lost 1 base and 0 bases, in that order; junction bases with no gene match: 0. The CDR3: CASSIAGGSYNEQFF. The DNA of the CDR3 is TGTGCCAGTAGTATAGCGGGAGGCTCCTACAATGAGCAGTTCTTC.

This sequence joins TRBV30 and TRBJ1-3; the D gene is possibly TRBD1 (5 bases). V was trimmed by 6 bases and J by 0 bases, leaving 6 bases between them. Germline V gene data show CDR1 as GTSNPN and CDR2 as SVGIG (reference sequence). This CDR3 is 12 amino acids long. The CDR3 loop is CACGASGNTIYF. CDR3 DNA sequence: TGTGCCTGTGGGGCCTCTGGAAACACCATATATTTT.

The chain employs TRBV5-1 and TRBJ1-1, with 11 nucleotides matching TRBD1. The germline V gene encodes CDR1 SGHRS and CDR2 YFSETQ. Trimming took 5 bases from V and 10 from J; bases not matched to a gene: 10. The CDR3 extends over 14 amino acids. CDR3 loop: CASRDGTGGSSAFF. CDR3 DNA: TGCGCCAGCAGGGACGGGACAGGGGGGTCTTCAGCTTTCTTT.

This rearrangement joins TRBV2 to TRBJ1-1, with 7 nucleotides matching TRBD1. J gave up 0 bases and V 4 bases, and 5 bases lay outside the gene matches. Germline V gene lookup returns CDR1 SNHLY and CDR2 FYNNEI. The CDR3 covers 15 residues. The CDR3 DNA reads TGTGCCAGCAGTGGGACAGGATTCATGAACACTGAAGCTTTCTTT. Its protein product is CASSGTGFMNTEAFF.